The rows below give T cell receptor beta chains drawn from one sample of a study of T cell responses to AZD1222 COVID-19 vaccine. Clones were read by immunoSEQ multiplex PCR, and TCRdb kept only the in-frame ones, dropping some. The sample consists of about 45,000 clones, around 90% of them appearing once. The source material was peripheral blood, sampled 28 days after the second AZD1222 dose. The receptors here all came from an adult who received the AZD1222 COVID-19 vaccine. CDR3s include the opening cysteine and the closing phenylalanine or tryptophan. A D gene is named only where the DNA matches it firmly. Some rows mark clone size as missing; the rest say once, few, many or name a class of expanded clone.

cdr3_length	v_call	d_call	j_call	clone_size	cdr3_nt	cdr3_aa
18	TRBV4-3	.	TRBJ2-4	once	TGCGCCAGCAGCCCCCTCCTTACAGGCGTCGGAGGCAAAAACATTCAGTACTTC	CASSPLLTGVGGKNIQYF
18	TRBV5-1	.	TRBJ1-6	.	TGCGCCAGCAGCTTGGCTCAGGGACCAAGCTCCTATAATTCACCCCTCCACTTT	CASSLAQGPSSYNSPLHF
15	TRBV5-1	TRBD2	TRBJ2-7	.	TGCGCCAGCAGCTTGGTTCCGGGGGGATCCTACGAGCAGTACTTC	CASSLVPGGSYEQYF
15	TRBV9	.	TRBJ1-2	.	TGTGCCAGCAGCGTCTTTTGGGGTATGGACTATGGCTACACCTTC	CASSVFWGMDYGYTF
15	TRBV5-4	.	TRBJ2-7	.	TGTGCCAGCAGCACGAAAGGGGGGGCCTCCTACGAGCAGTACTTC	CASSTKGGASYEQYF
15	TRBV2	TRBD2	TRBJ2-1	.	TGTGCCAGCAGTGACGCGGGAGGCCCCGTAGGGGAGCAGTTCTTC	CASSDAGGPVGEQFF
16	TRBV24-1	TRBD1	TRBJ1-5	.	TGTGCCACCAGTGATTGGACAGGGGAGGGCAATCAGCCCCAGCATTTT	CATSDWTGEGNQPQHF
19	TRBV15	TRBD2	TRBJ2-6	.	TGTGCCACCAGCGGAACCGGGACTAGCGCATTCTCTGGGGCCAACGTCCTGACTTTC	CATSGTGTSAFSGANVLTF
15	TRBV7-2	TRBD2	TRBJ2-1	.	TGTGCCAGCAGCTTAGTGAGGGAGGGACCCAATGAGCAGTTCTTC	CASSLVREGPNEQFF
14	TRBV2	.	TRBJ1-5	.	TGTGCCAGCAGTAGTCAGGGGCGAAATCAGCCCCAGCATTTT	CASSSQGRNQPQHF
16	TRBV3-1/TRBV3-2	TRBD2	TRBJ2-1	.	TGTGCCAGCAGTCCTCGACTAGCGGCCACCTACAGTGAGCAGTTCTTC	CASSPRLAATYSEQFF
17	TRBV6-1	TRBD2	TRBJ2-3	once	TGTGCCAGCAGTGAGGTGGCTAGCGGGAGGTTAGAAGATACGCAGTATTTT	CASSEVASGRLEDTQYF
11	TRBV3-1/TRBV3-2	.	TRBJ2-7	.	TGTGCCAGCAGTCCCAAGCACGAGCAGTACTTC	CASSPKHEQYF
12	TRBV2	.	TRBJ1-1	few	TGTGCCAGCAGTGGGGACGGGGGGGAAGCTTTCTTT	CASSGDGGEAFF
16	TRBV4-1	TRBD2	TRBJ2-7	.	TGCGCCAGCAGCCCTGTAGCGGGAGGGGGGTCCTACGAGCAGTACTTC	CASSPVAGGGSYEQYF
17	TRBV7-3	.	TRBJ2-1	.	TGTGCCAGCAGCTTAACGAGTGCACCCAGCTCCTACAATGAGCAGTTCTTC	CASSLTSAPSSYNEQFF
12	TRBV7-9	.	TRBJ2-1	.	TGTGCCAGCAGCCCCGCCGGGGATGAGCAGTTCTTC	CASSPAGDEQFF
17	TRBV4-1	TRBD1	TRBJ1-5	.	TGCGCCAGCAGCCCGCCCGGAGCGGGGACAGAAAAAAGTTTCCAGCATTTT	CASSPPGAGTEKSFQHF
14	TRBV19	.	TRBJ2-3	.	TGTGCCAGTAGTATAGGGACTTTCTACCATACGCAGTATTTT	CASSIGTFYHTQYF
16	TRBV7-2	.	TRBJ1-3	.	TGTGCCAGCAGCCAAACGGCGGGGGGCTCTGGAAACACCATATATTTT	CASSQTAGGSGNTIYF
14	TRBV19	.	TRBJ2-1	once	TGTGCCAGTAGCAGGGCTTACTCCTACAATGAGCAGTTCTTC	CASSRAYSYNEQFF
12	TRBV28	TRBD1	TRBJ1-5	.	TGTGCCCTGGGACAGATACTTCAGCCCCAGCATTTT	CALGQILQPQHF
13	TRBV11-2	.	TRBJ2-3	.	TGTGCCTGGCGGGACAGAAGCACAGATACGCAGTATTTT	CAWRDRSTDTQYF
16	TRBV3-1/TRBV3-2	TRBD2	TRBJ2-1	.	TGTGCCAGCAGCCAAAAGGTCACTAGCGGGAGCGATGAGCAGTTCTTC	CASSQKVTSGSDEQFF
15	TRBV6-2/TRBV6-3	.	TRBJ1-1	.	TGTGCCAGCAGTTACTCGAGGGCAGGGAACACTGAAGCTTTCTTT	CASSYSRAGNTEAFF
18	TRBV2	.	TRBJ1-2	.	TGTGCCAGCAGCTCGGAGCCGTTCCGTAGCTCAGCTAACTATGGCTACACCTTC	CASSSEPFRSSANYGYTF
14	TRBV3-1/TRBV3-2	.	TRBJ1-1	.	TGTGCCAGCAGCCAGGGGGACTCTGACACTGAAGCTTTCTTT	CASSQGDSDTEAFF
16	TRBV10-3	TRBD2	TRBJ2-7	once	TGTGCCATCAGTGATGGACTAGCGGGAGGGTCCTACGAGCAGTACTTC	CAISDGLAGGSYEQYF
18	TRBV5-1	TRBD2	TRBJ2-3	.	TGCGCCAGCAGCGGGGGACTAGCGGGAGGGCCCGGCACAGATACGCAGTATTTT	CASSGGLAGGPGTDTQYF
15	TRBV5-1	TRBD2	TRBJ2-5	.	TGCGCCAGCAGGGGTAGCGGGAGCAGTGTAGAGACCCAGTACTTC	CASRGSGSSVETQYF
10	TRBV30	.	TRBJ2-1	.	TGTGCCTGGAAGGTACGTGAGCAGTTCTTC	CAWKVREQFF
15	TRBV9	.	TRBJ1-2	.	TGTGCCAGCAGCGTAAGGATCACAGCGAACTATGGCTACACCTTC	CASSVRITANYGYTF
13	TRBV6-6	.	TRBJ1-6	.	TGTGCCAGCAGTTACGAGGGAAATTCACCCCTCCACTTT	CASSYEGNSPLHF
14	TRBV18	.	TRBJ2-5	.	TGTGCCAGCTCACCGGTGGGGTCGAGAGAGACCCAGTACTTC	CASSPVGSRETQYF
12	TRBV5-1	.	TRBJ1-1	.	TGCGCCAGCAGCTTAGGACAGATCGAAGCTTTCTTT	CASSLGQIEAFF
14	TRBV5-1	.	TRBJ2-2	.	TGCGCCAGCAGCTTGGCCAGGTACACCGGGGAGCTGTTTTTT	CASSLARYTGELFF
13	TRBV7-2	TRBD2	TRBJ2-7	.	TGTGCCAGCAGTCAAACGCCTAGCGGGGAGCAGTACTTC	CASSQTPSGEQYF
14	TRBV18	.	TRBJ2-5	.	TGTGCCAGCTCACCGGGGCTAGCATTCGAGACCCAGTACTTC	CASSPGLAFETQYF
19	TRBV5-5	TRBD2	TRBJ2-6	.	TGTGCCAGCAGCCCTCACTCCAGCGGGGGATCCTCTGGGGCCAACGTCCTGACTTTC	CASSPHSSGGSSGANVLTF
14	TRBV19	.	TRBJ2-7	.	TGTGCCAGTAGTGCTACGGGAGTTCCCTACGAGCAGTACTTC	CASSATGVPYEQYF
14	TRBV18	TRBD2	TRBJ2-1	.	TGTGCCAGCTCGGGACTAGTACCCTACAATGAGCAGTTCTTC	CASSGLVPYNEQFF
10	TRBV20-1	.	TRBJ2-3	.	TGCAGTGCTGGAGGCGATACGCAGTATTTT	CSAGGDTQYF
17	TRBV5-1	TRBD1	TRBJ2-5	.	TGCGCCAGCAGCTTCGGGACAGGCGCACTCCTAACAGAGACCCAGTACTTC	CASSFGTGALLTETQYF
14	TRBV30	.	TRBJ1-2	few	TGTGCTAGAGGGGAGGGCACAAATAACTATGGCTACACCTTC	CARGEGTNNYGYTF
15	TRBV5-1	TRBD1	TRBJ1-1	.	TGCGCCAGCAGCTCCGGGACAGGGGTGAACACTGAAGCTTTCTTT	CASSSGTGVNTEAFF